The clone carrying this TCR beta chain was detected many times. These data belong to a study of regulatory T cells in long-lasting Graves disease. Time point specified: persistent/refractory GD, antithyroid drugs over 5 years with positive TRAb. The TCR library was made from RNA extracted from PBMCs. Investigators report Graves' disease was diagnosed under American Thyroid Association guidelines. Into tubes containing EDTA, about 9.6 milliliters of peripheral blood were drawn. Relying on iRepertoire HTBI primers and Arm-PCR of CDR3 regions, the team built TCR beta libraries. MiXCR was run by TCRdb on the multiplex PCR reads, yielding one entry per CDR3 protein. Among 400,000 to 500,000 distinct CDR3 sequences listed, less than 25% were seen once. The receptor was isolated from a female donor with Graves disease. The source material was peripheral blood mononuclear cells (PBMCs), sampled when the disease was refractory, from a patient treated with antithyroid drugs.

The CDR3 coding sequence is TGTGCCAGCAGTTCTCCCGGACAGGGGCAAAATGAAAAACTGTTTTTT. Encoded protein: CASSSPGQGQNEKLFF. The chain employs TRBV28 and TRBJ1-4, with TRBD1 matching over 9 bases. Per germline, CDR1 MDHEN and CDR2 SYDVKM. This CDR3 has 16 amino acids. J was trimmed by 5 bases and V by 4 bases; bases with no gene match: 8. Variable domain in full (rest from reference TRBV28 and TRBJ1-4): DVKVTQSSRYLVKRTGEKVFLECVQDMDHENMFWYRQDPGLGLRLIYFSYDVKMKEKGDIPEGYSVSREKKERFSLILESASTNQTSMYLCASSSPGQGQNEKLFFGSGTQLSVL.